Listed below are T cell receptor beta chains from one sample, sequenced in a study of cytotoxic CD8 clonotypes in ibrutinib-treated CLL. TCRdb's table, derived via immunoSEQ multiplex PCR, lists solely in-frame clones and lacks some. Here the sample spans 30,000 to 40,000 clones, 45% to 50% being singletons. Sequenced here: PBMCs, sampled before ibrutinib treatment. These receptors came from a human donor with chronic lymphocytic leukemia. Both conserved end residues are trimmed from each CDR3.

>TRBV5-1|TRBJ1-2
ASSLRQTPYGYT
>TRBV18|TRBJ1-1
ASRRQYDTEAF
>TRBV10-2|TRBJ2-2
ATRQGPRELF
>TRBV19|TRBJ2-2
ASKKGTNTGELF
>TRBV7-3|TRBJ1-6
ASSPRRDSPLH
>TRBV6-5|TRBJ1-5
ASSRGGLNNQPQH
>TRBV5-1|TRBJ1-3
ASSEGDGVSGNTIY
>TRBV15|TRBJ1-1
ATSRDTGGVNTEAF
>TRBV4-1|TRBJ2-2
ASSQDWTPTGELF
>TRBV29-1|TRBJ1-1
SAITGGGNTEAF
>TRBV7-6|TRBJ2-3
ASSPLTSTDTQY
>TRBV21-1|TRBJ2-2
ASSIRIPLEISGELF
>TRBV7-3|TRBJ2-7
ASSLEGSPPYEQY
>TRBV6-5|TRBJ1-2
ASSLGQGGYGYT
>TRBV6-1|TRBJ1-6
ASSDDSNSPLH
>TRBV27|TRBJ1-6
ASSLSRDSPLH
>TRBV7-2|TRBJ2-3
ASNPGPSGGSQY
>TRBV7-8|TRBJ2-3
ASSPRLRSGGITDTQY
>TRBV7-9|TRBJ2-7
ASSLRTGRSYEQY
>TRBV5-6|TRBJ2-7
ASTWGVTPYEQY
>TRBV4-2|TRBJ2-1
ASSQLYQGGYNEQF
>TRBV19|TRBJ1-6
ASRENRDYNSPLH
>TRBV6-5|TRBJ1-1
ASSSRTGNTEAF
>TRBV6-5|TRBJ1-6
ASSKPTGSGSPLH
>TRBV4-1|TRBJ2-5
ASSLVLAVQETQY
>TRBV9|TRBJ2-5
ASSGMGEREETQY
>TRBV6-5|TRBJ1-5
ASSLQGDQPQH
>TRBV27|TRBJ1-2
ASSEDRGRSYGYT
>TRBV2|TRBJ2-5
ASSVGPGETQY
>TRBV10-1|TRBJ2-3
ASSAMPGQAQY
>TRBV5-1|TRBJ2-1
ASSLGTSFGDEQF
>TRBV19|TRBJ1-4
ASTRGPVGKMF
>TRBV4-1|TRBJ2-1
ASSQEYEQF
>TRBV11-2|TRBJ1-6
ASRDNSPLH
>TRBV7-3|TRBJ2-7
ASSLTGGNEQY
>TRBV28|TRBJ2-5
ASSERGHQETQY
>TRBV9|TRBJ1-1
ASSVGGDLTEAF
>TRBV6-6|TRBJ1-2
ASGGVHYGYT
>TRBV5-4|TRBJ1-2
ASSRVLSGSYGYT
>TRBV11-2|TRBJ2-3
ASSFGLGVTDTQY
>TRBV9|TRBJ2-3
ASSDTGTGIADTQY
>TRBV5-6|TRBJ1-2
ASRSRQVMGYT
>TRBV6-5|TRBJ2-2
ASNDAGNTGELF
>TRBV29-1|TRBJ1-3
PPAWSGGTSGNTIY